This T cell receptor (beta chain) was obtained from a study of T-cell reconstitution after alpha-beta-depleted transplantation in children. The authors prepared the TCRbeta library with unique molecular identifiers. TCRdb reprocessed the PCR reads via MiXCR and lists one record per CDR3 protein. The sample carries several thousand distinct CDR3 sequences, 11% recorded once. With 0 bases removed from V and 0 bases from J, the gap between germline ends came to 12 bases. Looked up from germline, CDR1 is LNHNV and CDR2 is YYDKDF (reference sequence). This CDR3 comprises 16 residues. Study-wide points: In some patients, recipient T cells and intrathymic progenitors surviving conditioning explained high day-60 diversity. Newly made T cells mostly supplied T-cell counts and diversity one year after transplant.

This clonotype was recorded many times. As yet, its antigen is unknown. Specimen: PBMCs, mostly from graft donor cells, collected 360 days after TCRalphabeta/CD19-depleted stem cell transplant. The chain employs TRBV15 and TRBJ2-7; D unclear. This TCR was recovered from a patient aged 2-10 years who had a stem cell transplant for inherited bone marrow failure, so the T cells may come from the graft donor. CDR3 in DNA: TGTGCCACCAGCAGAGATCGTGCAGGCAGCTCCTACGAGCAGTACTTC. This encodes CATSRDRAGSSYEQYF.